Each of the 8 T cell receptor beta chains below was sequenced from the same sample in a study of cytotoxic CD8 clonotypes in ibrutinib-treated CLL. The assay was immunoSEQ multiplex PCR, and TCRdb's table has in-frame clones only and misses some. The sample consists of roughly 40,000 clones, 65% to 70% of them appearing once. Here the sequenced sample was PBMCs, taken at disease progression, from a patient treated with ibrutinib. These receptors all come from a human donor with chronic lymphocytic leukemia.

The chain links TRBV28 to TRBJ2-1; D is ambiguous. This CDR3 spans 14 amino acids. V was pared by 5 bases and J by 4 bases, with 12 bases between. CDR1 and CDR2 from the germline V gene are MDHEN and SYDVKM. The CDR3 reads CASSPELGYNEQFF. Here the CDR3 DNA reads TGTGCCAGCAGTCCCGAACTGGGTTACAATGAGCAGTTCTTC.

The chain carries TRBV9 and TRBJ2-1, with 11 positions matching TRBD2. This CDR3 has 14 amino acids. Per germline, CDR1 SGDLS and CDR2 YYNGEE. J lost 7 bases, V lost 2 bases, and 2 bases had no gene match. CDR3 in amino acids: CASSVGTSGNEQFF. DNA for the CDR3: TGTGCCAGCAGCGTGGGGACTAGCGGTAATGAGCAGTTCTTC.

This clone has just one count. This sequence joins TRBV6-1 and TRBJ2-7; D is tentatively TRBD1 or TRBD2 (5 bases each). The V gene lost 7 bases and the J gene lost 2 bases, with 18 bases spanning the gap. The germline V gene has CDR1 MNHNS and CDR2 SASEGT. CDR3 length: 15 residues. The CDR3 spells CASIRDLSLAYEQYF. The CDR3 coding sequence is TGTGCCAGCATTAGGGACCTCAGTCTAGCCTACGAGCAGTACTTC.

The chain carries TRBV27 and TRBJ2-7; D possibly corresponds to TRBD1 (6 bases). Looked up from germline, CDR1 is MNHEY and CDR2 is SMNVEV (reference sequence). The CDR3 totals 16 residues. Trimming pared 3 bases from V and 0 bases from J, leaving 15 bases between. This chain's CDR3 is CASSLWGQTSSYEQYF. The CDR3 DNA sequence: TGTGCCAGCAGTTTGTGGGGGCAGACCAGCTCCTACGAGCAGTACTTC.

The chain recombines TRBV7-2 with TRBJ2-1; D is uncertain. The CDR3 runs 12 residues. Trimming shortened V by 3 bases and J by 9 bases, and 9 bases separated the two germline ends. Germline assignment: CDR1 SGHTA and CDR2 FQGNSA. The CDR3 nucleotides read TGTGCCAGCAGCTTGGCCCGGGTTGAGCAGTTCTTC. Translated, it gives CASSLARVEQFF.

The chain uses TRBV7-3 and TRBJ2-7; 7 nucleotides match TRBD1. Germline lookup yields CDR1 SGHTA and CDR2 FQGTGA. V shed 5 bases, J shed 4 bases, and the junction held 8 bases outside the gene matches. The CDR3 has 14 amino acids. The CDR3 coding sequence is TGTGCCAGCAGCCCACCGGGACAGTTGTACGAGCAGTACTTC. This translates into CASSPPGQLYEQYF.

Many counts were recorded for this clone. The rearrangement links TRBV7-9 to TRBJ2-7; maybe TRBD1 (6 bases). The CDR3 has 15 residues. Germline-derived CDR1 and CDR2 are SEHNR and FQNEAQ (reference sequence). The V and J ends lost 1 base and 0 bases respectively, with 10 bases between them. The CDR3 sequence: CASSLVGTNSYEQYF. DNA of the CDR3: TGTGCCAGCAGCTTAGTAGGGACAAACTCCTACGAGCAGTACTTC. The full variable domain, its missing parts supplied by reference TRBV7-9 and TRBJ2-7, is DTGVSQNPRHKITKRGQNVTFRCDPISEHNRLYWYRQTLGQGPEFLTYFQNEAQLEKSRLLSDRFSAERPKGSFSTLEIQRTEQGDSAMYLCASSLVGTNSYEQYFGPGTRLTVT.

This chain joins TRBV30 and TRBJ2-7; D may be TRBD1 (6 bases). V dropped 0 bases and J dropped 6 bases, with 15 bases sitting between them. CDR1 is GTSNPN, CDR2 SVGIG, per germline (reference sequence). The CDR3 has 14 amino acids. The CDR3 nucleotides are TGTGCCTGGAGTGTACAATCACAGGGCCTCGAGCAGTACTTC. It is translated as CAWSVQSQGLEQYF.